The rows below give T cell receptor beta chains drawn from one sample of a study of OX40 agonist ivuxolimab in advanced cancers. Assay: immunoSEQ multiplex PCR; the TCRdb copy retains only in-frame clones and omits some. Among tens of thousands of clones, 85% to 95% were seen once, and the ten largest hold around 0.3%. This material consisted of CD4+ or CD8+ T cells sorted from blood, taken in a trial of the OX40 agonist ivuxolimab. The source of these receptors is an adult with an advanced solid tumor such as melanoma, head and neck, liver or kidney cancer. CDR3s include the opening cysteine and the closing phenylalanine or tryptophan. D genes are given only for firm matches. Only part of the rows carry a size: once, few, many, or a class if the clone is expanded.

j_call d_call v_call clone_size cdr3_nt cdr3_aa
TRBJ2-5 . TRBV19 once TGTGCCAGTAGTTTCTCTGGCGGAGTTGGGGAGACCCAGTACTTC CASSFSGGVGETQYF
TRBJ2-5 . TRBV6-6 . TGTGCCAGCAGAGGCGGGGCAAAAGAGACCCAGTACTTC CASRGGAKETQYF
TRBJ2-3 TRBD1 TRBV28 . TGTGCCAGCAGTTCACAGGGGGCCGGGGCCACAGATACGCAGTATTTT CASSSQGAGATDTQYF
TRBJ1-1 . TRBV7-2 . TGTGCCGGCAGCTTAGGCCTGGGGACGAACACTGAAGCTTTCTTT CAGSLGLGTNTEAFF
TRBJ2-7 TRBD1 TRBV19 . TGTGCCAGTAGTACTCGACAGGGGGCCTACGAGCAGTACTTC CASSTRQGAYEQYF
TRBJ2-5 TRBD1 TRBV28 once TGTGCCAGCAGTATGGACAGGGTCCAAGAGACCCAGTACTTC CASSMDRVQETQYF
TRBJ2-7 TRBD2 TRBV5-1 . TGCGCCAGCAGCTTGGGTACTAGCGGGACTTACGAGCAGTACTTC CASSLGTSGTYEQYF
TRBJ2-1 TRBD2 TRBV5-1 . TGCGCCAGCAGCGAGACTAGCGGGAGCAATGAGCAGTTCTTC CASSETSGSNEQFF
TRBJ2-3 TRBD1 TRBV18 . TGTGCCAGCTCACCTCCGGGACAGGGATACACAGATACGCAGTATTTT CASSPPGQGYTDTQYF
TRBJ2-2 . TRBV2 . TGTGCCAGCGGAAGGAGGGCTGGTAACACCGGGGAGCTGTTTTTT CASGRRAGNTGELFF
TRBJ2-5 TRBD1 TRBV5-1 . TGCGCCAGCAGCTTAGAATCAGGGGGCGTCCAAGAGACCCAGTACTTC CASSLESGGVQETQYF
TRBJ2-1 . TRBV7-2 once TGTGCCAGCAGCTTATACGGGACCGAAGCCTACAATGAGCAGTTCTTC CASSLYGTEAYNEQFF
TRBJ2-7 . TRBV4-3 . TGCGCCAGCAGCCAAGACGCACTTAGCTCCTACGAGCAGTACTTC CASSQDALSSYEQYF
TRBJ2-3 TRBD2 TRBV7-8 . TGTGCCAGCAGCTTAGCTACTGCGGGGGGCCCTAGGACAGATACGCAGTATTTT CASSLATAGGPRTDTQYF
TRBJ2-7 . TRBV4-2 few TGTGCCAGCAGCCATACGCTGGGGTCTCCGGGACAAAGGGAGCAGTACTTC CASSHTLGSPGQREQYF
TRBJ2-7 . TRBV18 . TGTGCCAGCTCACCACGGGGACGGCAGTCGCGCTCCCCCTACGAGCAGTACTTC CASSPRGRQSRSPYEQYF
TRBJ2-1 TRBD1 TRBV27 . TGTGCCAGCGTGGGACAGCTATACAATGAGCAGTTCTTC CASVGQLYNEQFF
TRBJ2-1 . TRBV6-5 . TGTGCCAGCAGTAGGACTGTAAGCTCCTACAATGAGCAGTTCTTC CASSRTVSSYNEQFF
TRBJ2-5 . TRBV15 . TGTGCCACCAGCAGAGATCTAGCCAGCGGAAAAGAGACCCAGTACTTC CATSRDLASGKETQYF
TRBJ2-1 . TRBV1 . TGCACCAGCAGCCAAGACGGGACTAGCGGGGGCAATGAGCAGTTCTTC CTSSQDGTSGGNEQFF
TRBJ2-5 TRBD2 TRBV5-1 . TGCGCCAGCAGCTTTCTCGCGGGGGGGCAAGAGACCCAGTACTTC CASSFLAGGQETQYF
TRBJ1-6 . TRBV6-1 . TGTGCCAGCAGGGCAGGGAATTCACCCCTCCACTTT CASRAGNSPLHF
TRBJ1-5 . TRBV5-8 . TGTGCCAGCAGCATGCCGGGAGTCAATCAGCCCCAGCATTTT CASSMPGVNQPQHF
TRBJ1-5 . TRBV2 . TGTGCCAGCAGAAACAGGCAACATAGCAATCAGCCCCAGCATTTT CASRNRQHSNQPQHF
TRBJ2-1 . TRBV27 . TGTGCCAGCAGTTTCCAGGGGGGGTTGAATGAGCAGTTCTTC CASSFQGGLNEQFF
TRBJ2-2 . TRBV11-2 . TGTGCCAGCAGCCCCGGGGTAGGCCGGAACACCGGGGAGCTGTTTTTT CASSPGVGRNTGELFF
TRBJ1-6 . TRBV28 once TGTGCCAGCAGCCCCCCCATCCGACCCCTCCACTTT CASSPPIRPLHF
TRBJ1-6 TRBD1 TRBV18 once TGTGCCAGCTCCCCAGGGGGGAGTTCACCCCTCCACTTT CASSPGGSSPLHF
TRBJ1-2 TRBD1 TRBV19 . TGTGCCAGTACCCCGACAGGGGTCGGGCCGAATGGCTACACCTTC CASTPTGVGPNGYTF
TRBJ2-1 . TRBV7-9 . TGTGCCAGCAGCTTAAGGGGTAAAGACGAGCAGTTCTTC CASSLRGKDEQFF
TRBJ1-2 . TRBV11-2 . TGTGCCAGCAGCTTCCCGGGGGCAAATGGCTACACCTTC CASSFPGANGYTF
TRBJ1-6 . TRBV27 . TGTGCCAGCATGGTGCGAGTAGGGAATTCACCCCTCCACTTT CASMVRVGNSPLHF
TRBJ2-2 TRBD2 TRBV19 . TGTGCCAGTAGTATAGCAGCGGGAGGCACCGGGGAGCTGTTTTTT CASSIAAGGTGELFF
TRBJ2-7 . TRBV5-1 . TGCGCCAGCAGACCGCCCGGAGCCACGAGGAACGAGCAGTACTTC CASRPPGATRNEQYF
TRBJ2-7 . TRBV6-1 . TGTGCCAGCAGCCAAACGTGGACTATCTACGAGCAGTACTTC CASSQTWTIYEQYF
TRBJ1-1 TRBD1 TRBV2 . TGTGCCAGCAGTACCGGGACAGTCTCCTCCGGGGCTGAAGCTTTCTTT CASSTGTVSSGAEAFF
TRBJ2-7 TRBD2 TRBV10-3 . TGTGCCATCAGTGAGGGACTAGCGGCTAGCTCCTACGAGCAGTACTTC CAISEGLAASSYEQYF
TRBJ2-2 TRBD1 TRBV7-9 . TGTGCCAGCAGCTTTTCAGGGGGCACCGGGGAGCTGTTTTTT CASSFSGGTGELFF
TRBJ1-3 . TRBV30 once TGTGCCTCTTTAGGGCAGAACTCTGGAAACACCATATATTTT CASLGQNSGNTIYF
TRBJ2-7 . TRBV9 . TGTGCCAGCAGCACCACGGACTACTACGAGCAGTACTTC CASSTTDYYEQYF
TRBJ2-6 . TRBV28 . TGTGCCAGCAGTGCACGGGGGTCAGGGGCCAACGTCCTGACTTTC CASSARGSGANVLTF
TRBJ2-4 TRBD2 TRBV6-6 . TGTGCCAGCACCCCCAGCGGGGGGCTAAACATTCAGTACTTC CASTPSGGLNIQYF
TRBJ1-3 TRBD1 TRBV7-2 . TGTGCCAGCAGCTTAACGACAGGGGGATCTGGAAACACCATATATTTT CASSLTTGGSGNTIYF
TRBJ2-3 . TRBV5-1 . TGCGCCAGCAGCCTGCAGGTTCCTAGGGCTGATACGCAGTATTTT CASSLQVPRADTQYF
TRBJ2-2 . TRBV18 . TGTGCCAGCTCAGTTACTGGGCCAATGAACACCGGGGAGCTGTTTTTT CASSVTGPMNTGELFF
TRBJ2-1 . TRBV7-2 . TGTGCCAGCAGCTTAGCCCAGGGGGGGACCTACAATGAGCAGTTCTTC CASSLAQGGTYNEQFF
TRBJ2-2 . TRBV25-1 . TGTGCCAGCAGTGAATTTGGAGGGAATGCGAACACCGGGGAGCTGTTTTTT CASSEFGGNANTGELFF
TRBJ2-7 TRBD2 TRBV7-8 . TGTGCCAGCAGCCTACGGACTAGCGGCGAGCAGTACTTC CASSLRTSGEQYF
TRBJ1-5 . TRBV10-2 . TGCGCCAGCACCGGACAGAGCAATCAGCCCCAGCATTTT CASTGQSNQPQHF
TRBJ2-2 . TRBV6-5 . TGTGCCAGCCATGAGACGGGAGCTACCGGGGAGCTGTTTTTT CASHETGATGELFF
TRBJ2-1 . TRBV18 once TGTGCCAGCTCACCCCGCGACCTAGGTGAGCAGTTCTTC CASSPRDLGEQFF
TRBJ2-3 . TRBV6-4 . TGTGCCAGCAGTGTACAGGGAAGGGGCACAGATACGCAGTATTTT CASSVQGRGTDTQYF
TRBJ2-1 . TRBV7-2 . TGTGCCAGCAGCTTTACGGGACGGATTTGGGATGAGCAGTTCTTC CASSFTGRIWDEQFF
TRBJ2-2 TRBD2 TRBV6-5 . TGTGCCAGCCGGACTAGCGGGGGGACCGGGGAGCTGTTTTTT CASRTSGGTGELFF
TRBJ2-1 TRBD2 TRBV5-1 . TGCGCCAGCAGCAAGACTAGCGGCTCCTACAATGAGCAGTTCTTC CASSKTSGSYNEQFF
TRBJ2-7 TRBD2 TRBV6-6 . TGTGCCAGCAGCCAGTGGACTAGTCAATCCGAGCAGTACTTC CASSQWTSQSEQYF
TRBJ2-3 . TRBV5-1 . TGCGCCAGCAGCGTGGGGGGCGCAGATACGCAGTATTTT CASSVGGADTQYF
TRBJ2-6 TRBD1 TRBV27 . TGTGCCAGCAGTTTAACAGTCACAGGGGCTTACTCTGGGGCCAACGTCCTGACTTTC CASSLTVTGAYSGANVLTF
TRBJ1-5 TRBD1 TRBV7-2 . TGTGCCAGCAGCGGTCAGGGGGGGAATCAGCCCCAGCATTTT CASSGQGGNQPQHF
TRBJ1-2 . TRBV4-3 once TGCGCCAGCAGCCAACAGGGAGGGGCCTTCTATGGCTACACCTTC CASSQQGGAFYGYTF